This TCR beta chain came from a study of blood T cell repertoires in COVID-19. As for the study in general: Acute-phase and convalescent COVID-19 samples originated in the United States, Italy and Spain. The cDNA or gDNA used as material had been derived from T cells, B-cell-depleted T cells, or PBMCs.

The germline V and J ends were trimmed by 8 bases and 7 bases, with 18 bases remaining between them. The CDR3 runs to 14 residues. Germline CDR1 is MGHDK and CDR2 is SYGVNS. Per the original methods: Reference gene primers were amplified, and this amplification served to estimate nucleated cell counts. TCRdb's copy holds only in-frame clones and misses some; the assay was immunoSEQ multiplex PCR. For V, J and clone size, that table is used; D and trimming come from the DNA. The sample yields approximately 130,000 clones, under 85% seen once. This clonotype was obtained from a man aged 35 to 55 with active or convalescent COVID-19. Input material: peripheral blood. The V and J genes are TRBV25-1 and TRBJ1-5; tentative D call: TRBD1 (5 bases). CDR3 amino acids: CASGPSGVRQPQHF. The CDR3 bases are TGTGCCAGCGGGCCTTCGGGGGTACGGCAGCCCCAGCATTTT.